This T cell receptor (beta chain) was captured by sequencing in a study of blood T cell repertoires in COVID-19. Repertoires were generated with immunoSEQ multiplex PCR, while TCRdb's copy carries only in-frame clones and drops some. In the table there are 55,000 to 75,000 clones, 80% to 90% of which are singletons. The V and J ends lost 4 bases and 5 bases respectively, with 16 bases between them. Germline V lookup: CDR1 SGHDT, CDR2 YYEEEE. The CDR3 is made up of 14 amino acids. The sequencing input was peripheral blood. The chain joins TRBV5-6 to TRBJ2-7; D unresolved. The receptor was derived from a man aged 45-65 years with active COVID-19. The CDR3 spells CASSRRVAVDEQYF. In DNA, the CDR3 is TGTGCCAGCAGCCGACGTGTAGCAGTGGACGAGCAGTACTTC.